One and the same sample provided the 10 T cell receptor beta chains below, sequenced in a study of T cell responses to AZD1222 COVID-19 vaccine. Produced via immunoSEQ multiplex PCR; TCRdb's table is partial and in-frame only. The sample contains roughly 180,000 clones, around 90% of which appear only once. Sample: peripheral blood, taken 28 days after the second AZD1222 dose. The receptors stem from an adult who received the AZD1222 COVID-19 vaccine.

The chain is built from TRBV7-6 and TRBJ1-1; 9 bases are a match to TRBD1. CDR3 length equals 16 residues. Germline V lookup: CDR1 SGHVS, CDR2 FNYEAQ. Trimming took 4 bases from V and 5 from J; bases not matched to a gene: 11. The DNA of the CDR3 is TGTGCCAGCAGCTCGCCTCGAGGGACAGGGAATACTGAAGCTTTCTTT. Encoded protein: CASSSPRGTGNTEAFF.

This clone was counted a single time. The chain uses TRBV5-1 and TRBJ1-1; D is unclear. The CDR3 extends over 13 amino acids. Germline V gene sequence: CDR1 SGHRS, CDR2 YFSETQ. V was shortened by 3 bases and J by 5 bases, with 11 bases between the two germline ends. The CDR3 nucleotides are TGCGCCAGCAGCTCGTCCGGGGAAACTGAAGCTTTCTTT. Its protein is CASSSSGETEAFF.

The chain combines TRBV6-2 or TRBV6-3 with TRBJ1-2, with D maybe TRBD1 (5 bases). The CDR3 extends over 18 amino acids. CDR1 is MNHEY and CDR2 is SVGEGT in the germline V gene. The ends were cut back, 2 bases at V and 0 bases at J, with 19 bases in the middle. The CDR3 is CASSYAPTNQGANYGYTF. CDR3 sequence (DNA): TGTGCCAGCAGTTACGCGCCAACCAACCAGGGAGCTAACTATGGCTACACCTTC.

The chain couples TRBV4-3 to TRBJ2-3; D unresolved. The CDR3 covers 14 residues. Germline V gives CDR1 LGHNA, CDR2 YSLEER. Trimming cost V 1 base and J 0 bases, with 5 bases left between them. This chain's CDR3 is CASSQGTSTDTQYF. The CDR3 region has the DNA TGCGCCAGCAGCCAAGGAACGAGCACAGATACGCAGTATTTT.

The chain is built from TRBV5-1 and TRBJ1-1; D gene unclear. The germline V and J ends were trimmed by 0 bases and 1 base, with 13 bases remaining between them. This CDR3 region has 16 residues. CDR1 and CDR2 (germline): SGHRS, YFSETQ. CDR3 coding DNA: TGCGCCAGCAGCTTGGTCGGGAGGGAAGGGAACACTGAAGCTTTCTTT. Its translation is CASSLVGREGNTEAFF.

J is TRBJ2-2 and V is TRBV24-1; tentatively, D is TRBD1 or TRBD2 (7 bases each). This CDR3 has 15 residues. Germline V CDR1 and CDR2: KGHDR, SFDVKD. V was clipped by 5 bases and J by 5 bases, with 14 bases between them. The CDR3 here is CATSGGQGGTGELFF. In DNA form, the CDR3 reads TGTGCCACCAGTGGTGGGCAGGGGGGGACCGGGGAGCTGTTTTTT.

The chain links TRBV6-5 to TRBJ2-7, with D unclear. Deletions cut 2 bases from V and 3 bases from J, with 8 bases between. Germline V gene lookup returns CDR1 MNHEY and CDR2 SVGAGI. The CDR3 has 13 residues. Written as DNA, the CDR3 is TGTGCCAGCAGTTACGGAAGGAACTACGAGCAGTACTTC. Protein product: CASSYGRNYEQYF.

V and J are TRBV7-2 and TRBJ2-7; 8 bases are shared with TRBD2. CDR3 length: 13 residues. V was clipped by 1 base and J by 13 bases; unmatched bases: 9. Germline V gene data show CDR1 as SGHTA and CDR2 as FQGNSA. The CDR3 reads CASSLGGTSWSYF. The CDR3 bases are TGTGCCAGCAGCTTAGGGGGGACTAGTTGGTCCTACTTC. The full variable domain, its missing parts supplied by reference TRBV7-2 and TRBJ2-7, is GAGVSQSPSNKVTEKGKDVELRCDPISGHTALYWYRQSLGQGLEFLIYFQGNSAPDKSGLPSDRFSAERTGGSVSTLTIQRTQQEDSAVYLCASSLGGTSWSYFGPGTRLTVT.

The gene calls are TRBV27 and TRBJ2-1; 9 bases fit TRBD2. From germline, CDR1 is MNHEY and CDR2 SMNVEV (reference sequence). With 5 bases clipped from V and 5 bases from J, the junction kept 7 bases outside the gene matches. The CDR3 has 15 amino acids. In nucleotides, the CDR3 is TGTGCCAGCAGTACGGGGACTAGCTGGGACAATGAGCAGTTCTTC. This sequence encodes CASSTGTSWDNEQFF.

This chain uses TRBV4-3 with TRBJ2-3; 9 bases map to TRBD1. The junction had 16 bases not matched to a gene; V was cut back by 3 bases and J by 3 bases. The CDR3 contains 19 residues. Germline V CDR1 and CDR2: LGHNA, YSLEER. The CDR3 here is CASSQGFVDRGVGTDTQYF. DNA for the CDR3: TGCGCCAGCAGCCAGGGGTTCGTCGACAGGGGGGTAGGAACAGATACGCAGTATTTT.